This entry features one T cell receptor beta chain sequence. As yet, its antigen is unknown. The table came from immunoSEQ multiplex PCR; TCRdb's copy has only in-frame clones and leaves some out. Altogether roughly 180,000 clones are present, around 84% being singletons, with the ten largest covering roughly 7%. Trimming took 11 bases from V and 3 from J; bases not matched to a gene: 11. Germline CDR1 is SNHLY and CDR2 is FYNNEI. This CDR3 comprises 15 residues. This sample is part of a study of cytomegalovirus exposure and HLA in healthy donors. Background on the study: The same platform was used for the 110 or so validation repertoires and the approximately 670 first-cohort repertoires, a later analysis reported.

Overall study results and limits: Most TCR sequences were uncommon, yet certain public TCRs appeared in many donors. Among the CMV-associated chains, a few were confirmed in vitro as specific for CMV antigens.

This clonotype was obtained from a man in his late teens or twenties in good health and CMV-seropositive. J is TRBJ2-2 and V is TRBV2; the match to TRBD1 covers 8 bases. Sequencing was performed on PBMCs. CDR3 sequence reads: CASKRLTGDTGELFF. The CDR3 nucleotides are TGTGCCTCTAAGCGTCTGACAGGGGACACCGGGGAGCTGTTTTTT.